This TCR beta chain was captured in a study of regulatory dendritic cells for organ transplantation. General study findings and limits: Memory CD8+ T cells were the most oligoclonal; naive cells were highly diverse. Alloreactive memory CD8+ T cell pools varied considerably between individuals. Regulatory dendritic cells appeared to expand memory CD8+ clones less than mature ones.

This CDR3 is 14 amino acids long. V lost 3 bases and J lost 0, with 5 bases in between. Germline CDR1 SGHTA, CDR2 FQGTGA. FACS sorted CD4+ or CD8+ T cells into CD45RA+ naive and CD45RO+ memory. TCRdb's copy holds only in-frame clones and misses some; the assay was immunoSEQ multiplex PCR. The sample has fewer than 40,000 clones, approximately 88% seen once; the top ten hold over 0.05%. Note on this clone: As yet, its antigen is unknown.

The clonotype was recovered from a human donor in good health. The specimen was naive CD4+ T cells from blood. The subset was: CD45RA+ naive T cells. This chain links TRBV7-3 with TRBJ1-4; D unresolved. CDR3 residues: CASSFSATNEKLFF. The CDR3 DNA reads as TGTGCCAGCAGCTTCAGTGCAACTAATGAAAAACTGTTTTTT.